This paragraph covers one T cell receptor beta chain sequence. Its cognate antigen is unknown. Trimming took 3 bases from V and 10 from J, leaving 14 bases between them. Germline values: CDR1 SGDLS, CDR2 YYNGEE. This CDR3 region has 14 residues. Assay used: immunoSEQ multiplex PCR; TCRdb lists only in-frame clones, some missing. The sample has about 2 million clones, just under 95% seen once. This specimen belongs to a study of shared clonotypes between healthy human individuals. Overall study context: For every donor, three CD4 naive, three CD4 memory, two CD8 naive and one CD8 memory plates were used. Study-level points and caveats: Generation probability values for non-shared clonotypes were lower than those for clonotypes shared by all four donors. Across a handful of donors, naive CD4 shared around 5.4%, naive CD8 under 4%, memory CD4 approximately 2.5%, memory CD8 around 0.36%.

Naivety among CD8 cells was defined by CD45RO negativity and positive CCR7 selection, thereby excluding terminally differentiated effector memory CD45RA+ cells. The genes are TRBV9 and TRBJ1-6; a possible D gene is TRBD1 (6 bases). This sequence originates from a man aged 18 to 35 in good health. The sequenced sample consisted of naive CD8+ T cells sorted from blood. The CDR3 loop is CASSGGGNISPLHF. For the CDR3, the DNA is TGTGCCAGCAGCGGAGGGGGGAATATCTCACCCCTCCACTTT.